The clone carrying this TCR beta chain occurred many times. These data belong to a study of T cells in Graves' hyperthyroidism and ophthalmopathy. Study at large: Peripheral blood collection took place at initial diagnosis, before any treatment.

Researchers took RNA transcripts and amplified the TCR beta CDR3 regions from them. First-round RT-PCR with HTBI primers amplified the TCR CDR3 region. Via MiXCR, TCRdb re-called the multiplex PCR reads, giving one row per CDR3 protein. The sample records around 300,000 distinct CDR3 sequences, about an eighth being singletons. Diagnosis of hyperthyroidism was new in patients aged 18 to 65, and its duration was under 2 months. The diagnostic basis comprised clinical symptoms, serum thyroxine and TRAb, thyroid ultrasound and orbital computed tomography. Progressors' blood was drawn at hyperthyroidism diagnosis, before ophthalmopathy symptoms. Germline lookup yields CDR1 SGDLS and CDR2 YYNGEE. CDR3 size: 16 residues. V dropped 1 base and J dropped 3 bases, with 17 bases sitting between them.

The V and J genes are TRBV9 and TRBJ2-7; D is unclear. Sequencing was performed on blood. This TCR derives from a woman under 40 with Graves' hyperthyroidism that later progressed to Graves' ophthalmopathy. CDR3 amino acids: CASSVLGPMIDYEQYF. CDR3 DNA sequence: TGTGCCAGCAGCGTATTAGGACCCATGATCGACTACGAGCAGTACTTC.